One and the same sample provided the 14 T cell receptor beta chains below, sequenced in a study of monozygotic twins with inflammatory bowel disease. Reprocessing the 5' RACE reads, TCRdb reports a single entry for every CDR3 protein and omits DNA. Here the sample table reports about 210,000 distinct CDR3 sequences. The sequenced sample consisted of blood. The receptors here all came from a human donor with ulcerative colitis or Crohn's disease, or a healthy co-twin of an affected twin (not recorded which).

The J gene is TRBJ1-2, the V gene TRBV7-9. Germline V gene sequence: CDR1 SEHNR, CDR2 FQNEAQ (reference sequence). The CDR3 length is 15 residues. CDR3 amino acids: CASSFTGKSNYGYTF.

This chain's CDR3 is CASSPGGVSTDTQYF. This rearrangement joins TRBV18 to TRBJ2-3. The CDR3 sequence is 15 residues long. Looked up from germline, CDR1 is KGHSH and CDR2 is LQKENI.

The chain joins TRBV7-3 to TRBJ1-6; lacking DNA, the TRBD1 call made by TCRdb goes unchecked. Germline CDR1 reads SGHTA; CDR2 reads FQGTGA. This CDR3 region has 14 residues. The CDR3 region is CASSLGLPDSPLHF.

The chain has TRBV15 and TRBJ2-3; TCRdb picks TRBD1, but there is no DNA to check that call. Per germline, CDR1 LNHNV and CDR2 YYDKDF (reference sequence). The CDR3 consists of 16 residues. CDR3 sequence: CATSKGPAGTEDTQYF.

The V and J genes are TRBV12-3 or TRBV12-4 and TRBJ1-5. This CDR3 comprises 16 residues. The CDR3 reads CASNPSGGGSNQPQHF.

The CDR3 region is CASSHAGGPLNEQFF. The rearrangement links TRBV7-3 to TRBJ2-1; the D call from TCRdb, TRBD2, cannot be confirmed without DNA. The length of the CDR3 is 15 residues. The germline V gene has CDR1 SGHTA and CDR2 FQGTGA.

The V gene is TRBV7-2, the J gene TRBJ2-3; the D call from TCRdb, TRBD2, cannot be confirmed without DNA. There are 15 residues in the CDR3. CDR1 is SGHTA and CDR2 is FQGNSA in the germline V gene. Here the CDR3 reads CASSLRTSGKDTQYF.

The chain joins TRBV12-3 or TRBV12-4 to TRBJ1-2. CDR3 size: 13 residues. CDR3 amino acids: CASSLGAPYGYTF.

This chain joins TRBV7-8 and TRBJ1-2; TCRdb calls TRBD1, which cannot be checked without DNA. Germline lookup yields CDR1 SGHVS and CDR2 FQNEAQ. This CDR3 has 16 residues. The CDR3 sequence is CASSPPPGQGYYGYTF.

The CDR3 sequence is CASSLLAQESDTQYF. The V call is TRBV7-2, the J call TRBJ2-3; TCRdb's assignment of TRBD2 cannot be checked, as there is no DNA. The CDR3 spans 15 residues. Germline V gives CDR1 SGHTA, CDR2 FQGNSA.

This CDR3 is CASSSPSAGDYEQYF. This chain uses TRBV27 with TRBJ2-7. This CDR3 has 15 amino acids. CDR1 MNHEY and CDR2 SMNVEV come from the germline V gene (reference sequence).

V usage is TRBV28 and J usage is TRBJ2-7; TCRdb gives TRBD1 as the D gene, but with no DNA this cannot be confirmed. The CDR3 has 14 residues. CDR1 is MDHEN and CDR2 is SYDVKM in the germline V gene. This CDR3 is CASSLHIRENEQYF.

The gene calls are TRBV7-2 and TRBJ1-2; TCRdb proposes TRBD1, but this gene call is untestable without DNA. Germline lookup yields CDR1 SGHTA and CDR2 FQGNSA. CDR3 length: 13 residues. The CDR3 sequence is CASSPPGGRGYTF.

This chain uses TRBV15 with TRBJ2-6. From germline, CDR1 is LNHNV and CDR2 YYDKDF (reference sequence). The CDR3 is made up of 15 amino acids. The chain's CDR3 is CATSRDVSGANVLTF.